These 5 T cell receptor beta chains share one sample of origin, sequenced in a study of blood T cell repertoires in COVID-19. Sequencing was performed with immunoSEQ multiplex PCR; in TCRdb, only in-frame clones are kept and a portion is missing. The profile shows more than 200,000 clones, about 88% of them singletons. Input material: peripheral blood. Source of these receptors: a woman in her forties or fifties with COVID-19, enrolled during active disease.

The chain employs TRBV5-6 and TRBJ2-7, with D unclear. The CDR3 covers 15 residues. Between the trimmed V and J ends, which lost 4 bases and 3 bases, there was a span of 17 bases. Germline V gives CDR1 SGHDT, CDR2 YYEEEE. For the CDR3, the DNA is TGTGCCAGCAGCCTCGGTTCGACGGGTCTCTACGAGCAGTACTTC. This sequence encodes CASSLGSTGLYEQYF.

This clone occurred a few times. The chain combines TRBV10-3 with TRBJ1-1; tentative D call: TRBD1 (6 bases). The V gene's germline CDR1 is ENHRY and CDR2 SYGVKD. The CDR3 is 14 residues long. Trimming left V 2 bases short and J 0 bases short, with 7 bases between. As DNA, the CDR3 is TGTGCCATCAGTGAGGGGGGCATGAACACTGAAGCTTTCTTT. As protein: CAISEGGMNTEAFF.

This sequence joins TRBV5-1 and TRBJ1-1; weak D call: TRBD1 (6 bases). Trimming cost V 4 bases and J 0 bases, with 13 bases left between them. Germline loops: CDR1 SGHRS, CDR2 YFSETQ. This CDR3 is 15 amino acids long. For the CDR3, the DNA is TGCGCCAGCAGCCTACAGGGACCCATGAACACTGAAGCTTTCTTT. This sequence encodes CASSLQGPMNTEAFF.

The V call is TRBV6-5, the J call TRBJ2-5; 7 nucleotides agree with TRBD1. CDR3 length: 15 amino acids. J gave up 5 bases and V 7 bases, and 13 bases lay outside the gene matches. Germline loops: CDR1 MNHEY, CDR2 SVGAGI. The CDR3, as DNA: TGTGCCAGCACCCCGGAGAGGGGGCGCGAGGAGACCCAGTACTTC. Protein product: CASTPERGREETQYF.

The CDR3: CASRVQTDTQYF. DNA of the CDR3: TGCGCCAGCAGGGTACAGACAGATACGCAGTATTTT. This chain links TRBV4-1 with TRBJ2-3, with D unresolved. Trimming removed 6 bases from V and 3 bases from J, with 7 bases in between. This CDR3 is built from 12 residues. Looked up from germline, CDR1 is MGHRA and CDR2 is YSYEKL.